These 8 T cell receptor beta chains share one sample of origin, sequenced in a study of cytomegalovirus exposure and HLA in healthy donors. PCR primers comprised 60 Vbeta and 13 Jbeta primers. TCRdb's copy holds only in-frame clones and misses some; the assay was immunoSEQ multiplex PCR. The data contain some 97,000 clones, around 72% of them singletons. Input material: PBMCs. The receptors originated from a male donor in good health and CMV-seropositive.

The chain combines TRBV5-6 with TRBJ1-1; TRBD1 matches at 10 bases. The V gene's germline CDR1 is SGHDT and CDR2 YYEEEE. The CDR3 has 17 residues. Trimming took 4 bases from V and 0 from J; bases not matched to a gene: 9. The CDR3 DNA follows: TGTGCCAGCAGCCCTGGGACAGGGGTTTACATGAACACTGAAGCTTTCTTT. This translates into CASSPGTGVYMNTEAFF.

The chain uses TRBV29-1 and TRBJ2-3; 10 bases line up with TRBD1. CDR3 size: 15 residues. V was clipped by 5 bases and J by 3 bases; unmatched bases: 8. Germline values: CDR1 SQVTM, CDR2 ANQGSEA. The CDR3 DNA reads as TGCAGCGTTTTGACAGGGGGCAGTGGTACAGATACGCAGTATTTT. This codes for CSVLTGGSGTDTQYF.

CDR3 nucleotide sequence: TGTGCCAGCAGTTACTCCCGGGGGGGGAGGGAGCTGTTTTTT. Protein: CASSYSRGGRELFF. The rearrangement uses TRBV6-5 and TRBJ2-2, with 8 nucleotides matching TRBD2. Germline V gene lookup returns CDR1 MNHEY and CDR2 SVGAGI. This CDR3 region has 14 residues. V lost 0 bases to trimming and J lost 9 bases; unmatched junction nucleotides: 3.

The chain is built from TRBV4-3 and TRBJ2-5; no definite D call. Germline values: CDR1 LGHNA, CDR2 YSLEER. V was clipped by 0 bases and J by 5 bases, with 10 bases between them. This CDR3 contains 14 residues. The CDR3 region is CASSQEYSSETQYF. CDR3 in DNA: TGCGCCAGCAGCCAAGAATACAGTTCGGAGACCCAGTACTTC.

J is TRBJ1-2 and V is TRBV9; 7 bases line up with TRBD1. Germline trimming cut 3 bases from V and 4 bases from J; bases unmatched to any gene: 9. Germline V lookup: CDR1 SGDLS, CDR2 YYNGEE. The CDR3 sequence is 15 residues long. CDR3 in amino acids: CASSAPPTGTYGYTF. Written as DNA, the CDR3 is TGTGCCAGCAGCGCGCCCCCGACAGGGACCTATGGCTACACCTTC.

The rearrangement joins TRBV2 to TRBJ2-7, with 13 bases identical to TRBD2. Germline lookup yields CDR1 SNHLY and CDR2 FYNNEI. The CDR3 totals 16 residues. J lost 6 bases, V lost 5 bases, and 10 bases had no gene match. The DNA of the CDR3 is TGTGCCAGCAGTTCTACTAGCGGGGGGGCCGGGCTCGAGCAGTACTTC. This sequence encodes CASSSTSGGAGLEQYF.

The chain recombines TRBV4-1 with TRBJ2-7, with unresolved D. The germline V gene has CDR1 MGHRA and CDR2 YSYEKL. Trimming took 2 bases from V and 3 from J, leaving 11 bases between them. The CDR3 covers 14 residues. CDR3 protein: CASSQWSQNYEQYF. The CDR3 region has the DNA TGCGCCAGCAGCCAATGGAGCCAGAACTACGAGCAGTACTTC.

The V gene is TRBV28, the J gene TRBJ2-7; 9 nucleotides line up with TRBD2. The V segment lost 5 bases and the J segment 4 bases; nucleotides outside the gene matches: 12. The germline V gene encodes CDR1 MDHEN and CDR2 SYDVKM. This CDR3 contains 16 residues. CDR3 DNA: TGTGCCAGCAGTCCCCCCTCGGGAGCGGGGGGTTACGAGCAGTACTTC. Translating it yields CASSPPSGAGGYEQYF.